The 20 T cell receptor beta chains reported below all come from one sample, sequenced in a study of Ad26.COV2.S vaccination and SARS-CoV-2 variants. The treatment: around 19 received Ad26.COV2.S at low or high dose, single or two shots; a few received placebo; per-sample allocation not given. Sample collection was performed on day 63 after the first vaccine or placebo injection. Assay used: immunoSEQ multiplex PCR; TCRdb lists only in-frame clones, some missing. This table holds around 350,000 clones, 80% to 90% found once. The specimen was peripheral blood, collected in a trial of Ad26.COV2.S vaccine versus placebo. Every receptor here comes from a person between 18 and 60 years old who received the Ad26.COV2.S COVID-19 vaccine or a placebo.

This chain joins TRBV2 and TRBJ2-6; 9 bases are shared with TRBD1. Germline V lookup: CDR1 SNHLY, CDR2 FYNNEI. J was trimmed by 2 bases and V by 6 bases; bases with no gene match: 2. The CDR3 is 15 amino acids. The CDR3 region has the DNA TGTGCCAGCAGAACAGGGGGCGCTGGGGCCAACGTCCTGACTTTC. Encoded protein: CASRTGGAGANVLTF.

The rearrangement uses TRBV7-2 and TRBJ2-5; 7 nucleotides agree with TRBD1. CDR3 size: 14 residues. Losses at the gene ends were 4 bases for V and 4 bases for J; bases not matched to a gene: 6. The germline V gene encodes CDR1 SGHTA and CDR2 FQGNSA. The CDR3 region is CASSSTGKGETQYF. CDR3 DNA sequence: TGTGCCAGCAGCTCGACAGGGAAGGGAGAGACCCAGTACTTC.

The chain links TRBV28 to TRBJ2-2; a weak D match, TRBD1 (5 bases). The CDR3 totals 16 residues. Germline CDR1 MDHEN, CDR2 SYDVKM. V gave up 8 bases and J gave up 6 bases, with 22 bases separating them. The CDR3 spells CASSAPEGAMAGELFF. The CDR3 region has the DNA TGTGCCAGCTCCGCCCCTGAAGGGGCCATGGCCGGGGAGCTGTTTTTT.

In the case of this clone: A read error may produce the germline difference seen at one junction end. The DNA of the CDR3 is TGTGCCAGCACCTTAGCGTCCCACACTGAAGCTTTCTTT. It codes for CASTLASHTEAFF. V is TRBV7-9 and J is TRBJ1-1; D is unclear. This CDR3 spans 13 amino acids. CDR1 is SEHNR and CDR2 is FQNEAQ in the germline V gene (reference sequence).

V is TRBV6-5 and J is TRBJ1-5; D possibly corresponds to TRBD1 (6 bases). This CDR3 is built from 15 residues. V dropped 7 bases and J dropped 3 bases, with 16 bases sitting between them. CDR1 is MNHEY, CDR2 SVGAGI, per germline. The CDR3 here is CASNGQGKANQPQHF. For the CDR3, the DNA is TGTGCCAGCAATGGGCAGGGGAAAGCCAATCAGCCCCAGCATTTT.

This chain uses TRBV5-6 with TRBJ2-7, with 8 bases aligning to TRBD2. Germline CDR1 is SGHDT and CDR2 is YYEEEE. V shed 0 bases and J 2 bases; nucleotides not matched to a gene: 4. This CDR3 has 15 amino acids. CDR3 region: CASSLVGLAAYEQYF. The CDR3 nucleotides are TGTGCCAGCAGCTTGGTAGGACTAGCTGCCTACGAGCAGTACTTC.

The V gene is TRBV5-1, the J gene TRBJ2-1; 9 nucleotides agree with TRBD2. The CDR3 is 14 residues long. Germline trimming cut 0 bases from V and 8 bases from J; bases unmatched to any gene: 3. Per the germline V gene, CDR1 is SGHRS and CDR2 is YFSETQ. This chain's CDR3 is CASSLAGTSYEQFF. DNA of the CDR3: TGCGCCAGCAGCTTGGCCGGGACTAGCTATGAGCAGTTCTTC.

The chain has TRBV11-2 and TRBJ1-1; D is undetermined. Germline CDR1 is SGHAT and CDR2 is FQNNGV. V lost 6 bases, J lost 1 base, and 15 bases lay in between. The CDR3 extends over 15 amino acids. The CDR3 DNA sequence: TGTGCCAGCAGACGCATACCAGTGGGGAACACTGAAGCTTTCTTT. Encoded protein: CASRRIPVGNTEAFF.

The chain recombines TRBV6-5 with TRBJ2-7; 8 nucleotides agree with TRBD1. Per the germline V gene, CDR1 is MNHEY and CDR2 is SVGAGI. With V trimmed by 10 bases and J by 7 bases, 15 bases remained unmatched. CDR3 length: 14 residues. The CDR3 nucleotides are TGTGCCACCAAGCCCCCCGGACAGGGAACGGAGCAGTACTTC. It translates to CATKPPGQGTEQYF.

This rearrangement joins TRBV7-9 to TRBJ2-7; D call uncertain. V was clipped by 5 bases and J by 3 bases, with 11 bases between them. The length of the CDR3 is 13 residues. The germline CDR1 and CDR2 sequences are SEHNR and FQNEAQ (reference sequence). In nucleotides, the CDR3 is TGTGCCAGCAGCCCAAAAGCCAGCTACGAGCAGTACTTC. Protein product: CASSPKASYEQYF.

A few counts support this clone. The rearrangement joins TRBV27 to TRBJ2-7; 9 positions agree with TRBD1. The CDR3 totals 13 residues. With V trimmed by 5 bases and J by 12 bases, 11 bases remained unmatched. The germline V gene has CDR1 MNHEY and CDR2 SMNVEV (reference sequence). The chain's CDR3 is CASSPPGQGFLYF. DNA of the CDR3: TGTGCCAGCAGTCCCCCGGGACAGGGTTTTCTGTACTTC.

This clone was seen a single time. The rearrangement uses TRBV7-8 and TRBJ1-2; 7 bases are a match to TRBD1. Germline lookup yields CDR1 SGHVS and CDR2 FQNEAQ. The CDR3 extends over 15 amino acids. J gave up 6 bases and V 5 bases, and 12 bases lay outside the gene matches. The CDR3, as DNA: TGTGCCAGCAGCCGAGAGGAGACAGGGAAAGATGGCTACACCTTC. This codes for CASSREETGKDGYTF.

V is TRBV5-1 and J is TRBJ2-7; D might be TRBD1 or TRBD2, each matching 5 bases. Germline loops: CDR1 SGHRS, CDR2 YFSETQ. Between the trimmed V and J ends, which lost 4 bases and 3 bases, there was a span of 20 bases. This CDR3 contains 16 residues. The CDR3: CASSTGLGTENYEQYF. In DNA form, the CDR3 reads TGCGCCAGCAGCACCGGTCTTGGGACGGAAAACTACGAGCAGTACTTC.

The rearrangement links TRBV7-9 to TRBJ1-2; 9 nucleotides match TRBD1. From germline, CDR1 is SEHNR and CDR2 FQNEAQ (reference sequence). The trim removed 2 bases at V and 4 bases at J, leaving 5 bases unmatched. This CDR3 region has 15 residues. CDR3 coding DNA: TGTGCCAGCAGCTTAACAGGGGGCGTCGGCTATGGCTACACCTTC. Encoded protein: CASSLTGGVGYGYTF.

The gene calls are TRBV4-1 and TRBJ1-6; D remains ambiguous. Germline V CDR1 and CDR2: MGHRA, YSYEKL. This CDR3 is built from 12 residues. The V end lost 3 bases, the J end lost 7 bases, and 4 bases lay between the germline ends. This CDR3 reads CASSQKNSPLHF. The CDR3 DNA follows: TGCGCCAGCAGCCAGAAGAATTCACCCCTCCACTTT.

The chain carries TRBV3-1 (or the pseudogene TRBV3-2) and TRBJ2-7, with TRBD1 as a possible D gene (5 bases). In germline, CDR1 is LGHDT, CDR2 YNNKEL (reference sequence). V was clipped by 0 bases and J by 6 bases, with 24 bases between them. The CDR3 covers 18 residues. The chain's CDR3 is CASSQERSRAVVTTEQYF. CDR3 sequence (DNA): TGTGCCAGCAGCCAAGAAAGGTCCAGGGCCGTGGTAACTACCGAGCAGTACTTC.

The chain joins TRBV5-1 to TRBJ2-3; maybe TRBD2 (5 bases). The V and J ends lost 4 bases and 3 bases respectively, with 21 bases between them. The CDR3 has 17 amino acids. Germline V gives CDR1 SGHRS, CDR2 YFSETQ. CDR3 protein: CASSPDPLKRGTDTQYF. Here the CDR3 DNA reads TGCGCCAGCAGCCCGGACCCGTTGAAGAGAGGGACAGATACGCAGTATTTT. Full variable domain (missing parts from reference TRBV5-1 and TRBJ2-3): KAGVTQTPRYLIKTRGQQVTLSCSPISGHRSVSWYQQTPGQGLQFLFEYFSETQRNKGNFPGRFSGRQFSNSRSEMNVSTLELGDSALYLCASSPDPLKRGTDTQYFGPGTRLTVL.

The rearrangement joins TRBV6-5 to TRBJ2-5; 8 nucleotides agree with TRBD2. The CDR3 totals 14 residues. V lost 2 bases, J lost 5 bases, and 4 bases stayed unmatched. The germline CDR1 and CDR2 sequences are MNHEY and SVGAGI. CDR3 in DNA: TGTGCCAGCAGTTACGGAGCGGGAGCTGAGACCCAGTACTTC. It encodes CASSYGAGAETQYF.

The V call is TRBV7-2, the J call TRBJ1-2; perhaps TRBD1 as D (6 bases). From germline, CDR1 is SGHTA and CDR2 FQGNSA. Deletions cut 6 bases from V and 8 bases from J, with 22 bases between. This CDR3 has 15 residues. CDR3 nucleotides: TGTGCCAGCAGACGGGACACGGCCTACCCGGAGGGCTACACCTTC. As protein: CASRRDTAYPEGYTF.

The rearrangement joins TRBV6-5 to TRBJ2-1, with 7 bases that match TRBD2. The CDR3 has 14 amino acids. The V gene end was trimmed by 8 bases and the J gene end by 4 bases; junction bases not matched to a gene: 8. CDR1 and CDR2 from the germline V gene are MNHEY and SVGAGI. The CDR3 DNA reads TGTGCCAGCGTGTCTAGCGGCCTATACAATGAGCAGTTCTTC. Protein: CASVSSGLYNEQFF.